This TCR beta chain was retrieved from a study of CD8 T cells in ankylosing spondylitis (dated by TCRdb to about 2017). With respect to the entire study: The study set out to find disease-linked TCR variants by profiling T cell receptor beta repertoires in ankylosing spondylitis patients and healthy donors. Peripheral blood was sampled, and synovial fluid was additionally collected from ankylosing spondylitis patients. The full study cohort comprised approximately 23 ankylosing spondylitis patients and some 100 healthy donors. Broader findings and caveats from the paper: Some motif variants had previously been reported in the synovial fluid and blood of reactive arthritis patients, which suggests shared mechanisms of disease initiation. Blood from ankylosing spondylitis patients appeared to be characterized by a TCR beta motif made up of several highly homologous amino acid variants. The disease-linked clones had a CD8+ phenotype and were found at relatively low frequencies in peripheral blood. The disease-linked clones were reported as significantly enriched in matched synovial fluid samples from ankylosing spondylitis patients.

Synovial fluid samples were matched to blood samples from the same ankylosing spondylitis patients. Unmatched junction bases come to 12, with V trimmed by 5 bases and J by 5 bases. Inclusive of the bounding cysteine and phenylalanine, the CDR3 is 16 residues long. The CDR3 DNA has 48 bases and is translated from base 1. For CDR1 and CDR2, the germline V gene lists SGHAT and FQNNGV. This sample was sequenced with an Illumina HiSeq 2500. Quantitative 5'-RACE with molecular barcodes was the method used to prepare the TCR beta libraries. The source study handled its data this way. To identify disease-linked TCR variants, a new computational method was used, one built on a probabilistic model of VDJ rearrangement. TCRdb took the public reads, trimmed them with fastp at Q25, ran MiXCR for clone calling and kept in-frame beta chains. Entries that share a CDR3 protein sequence are merged under the most common genes and DNA. The V and J calls shown here were made by TCRdb, not taken from the authors' results. This sample comprises about 150,000 distinct CDR3 sequences, around 43% of them detected only once. The ten largest account for approximately 16% of the sample.

Remarks on this clonotype: There is no known antigen for this receptor. No qualities accompany the bases; no much larger clone lies one base away.

Sequenced sample: synovial fluid, either unsorted or a sorted T cell fraction (not recorded which). The source is a male donor with ankylosing spondylitis. Recombination connected TRBV11-2 to TRBJ1-5, with 7 bases aligning to TRBD1. The nucleotide sequence is TGTGCCAGCAGCCCTAGGATGGACAGGAGGTATCAGCCCCAGCATTTT. Translated, this gives CASSPRMDRRYQPQHF. With the portions outside the CDR3 filled from the reference TRBV11-2 and TRBJ1-5 genes, the complete variable region becomes EAGVAQSPRYKIIEKRQSVAFWCNPISGHATLYWYQQILGQGPKLLIQFQNNGVVDDSQLPKDRFSAERLKGVDSTLKIQPAKLEDSAVYLCASSPRMDRRYQPQHFGDGTRLSIL.